The rows below give T cell receptor beta chains drawn from one sample of a study of T cells after yellow fever vaccination. TCRdb redid the calling of the 5' RACE reads with MiXCR, one entry per CDR3 protein. The sample comprises more than 200,000 distinct CDR3 sequences, approximately 3.6% of which are singletons, and 19% rests with the top ten. Material: PBMCs, obtained 15 days after the yellow fever booster vaccination. These receptors all come from a man between 18 and 29 years old who received the YFV17D yellow fever vaccine. CDR3s include the opening cysteine and the closing phenylalanine or tryptophan. The D gene is left open where the match is weak. Clone size is given for some rows only: seen once, a few or many times, or a class if the clone is expanded.

15	NA	TRBV5-5	TRBJ1-2	NA	TGTGCCAGCAGCTTAACAGGGCCCGGTAGCTATGGCTACACCTTC	CASSLTGPGSYGYTF
15	many	TRBV5-1	TRBJ2-7	TRBD1	TGCGCCAGCAGCTCGTCACCGGGACAGGGATCCGAGCAGTACTTC	CASSSSPGQGSEQYF
14	many	TRBV28	TRBJ1-2	TRBD1	TGTGCCAGCATCATTACCGGGACAGGGTATGGCTACACCTTC	CASIITGTGYGYTF
14	many	TRBV6-5	TRBJ1-4	NA	TGTGCCAGCAGTTTAGAACAGGGAGGCGAAAAACTGTTTTTT	CASSLEQGGEKLFF
13	many	TRBV19	TRBJ1-2	NA	TGTGCCAGTAGTTCAAGCGGGGACTATGGCTACACCTTC	CASSSSGDYGYTF
13	many	TRBV5-1	TRBJ1-1	NA	TGCGCCAGCAGCTACGGATCCAACACTGAAGCTTTCTTT	CASSYGSNTEAFF
13	many	TRBV5-1	TRBJ2-5	TRBD1	TGCGCCAGCAGCGGTGACAGGGAAGAGACCCAGTACTTC	CASSGDREETQYF
15	many	TRBV6-6	TRBJ2-3	NA	TGTGCCAGCAGACTTAGCGGCACCGGCGCAGATACGCAGTATTTT	CASRLSGTGADTQYF
16	many	TRBV6-6	TRBJ2-3	NA	TGTGCCAGCAGCTATCCGGTCGGGGGCCTCACAGATACGCAGTATTTT	CASSYPVGGLTDTQYF
18	many	TRBV7-9	TRBJ2-2	TRBD2	TGTGCCAGCAGCTTAGCGCGGGGGGGTCCCGCGAACACCGGGGAGCTGTTTTTT	CASSLARGGPANTGELFF
14	many	TRBV12-3/TRBV12-4	TRBJ1-2	NA	TGTGCCAGCAGTCATAGTTCACCCGCGAATGGCTACACCTTC	CASSHSSPANGYTF
14	NA	TRBV7-8	TRBJ2-2	TRBD1	TGTGCCACCCGACAGGGGGCTAACACCGGGGAGCTGTTTTTT	CATRQGANTGELFF
13	many	TRBV29-1	TRBJ2-5	TRBD2	TGCAGCGTTGGGCCGGAGCGGGGGGAGACCCAGTACTTC	CSVGPERGETQYF
13	many	TRBV20-1	TRBJ2-5	NA	TGCAGTGCTAGTGTCCCCTCGTTTGAGACCCAGTACTTC	CSASVPSFETQYF
14	many	TRBV7-2	TRBJ2-5	NA	TGTGCCAGCAGCTTTCAGGGTTCGGGAGAGACCCAGTACTTC	CASSFQGSGETQYF
14	many	TRBV7-9	TRBJ2-7	NA	TGTGCCAGCAGCCTGACCGGGTCAACCTACGAGCAGTACTTC	CASSLTGSTYEQYF
12	many	TRBV2	TRBJ1-2	TRBD1	TGTGCCAGCATGGGCAGGGGGAACGGCTACACCTTC	CASMGRGNGYTF
13	many	TRBV7-9	TRBJ2-7	NA	TGTGCCAGCAACCACTTCCGCTGTCAAGTCCAGTACTTC	CASNHFRCQVQYF
12	many	TRBV20-1	TRBJ2-3	NA	TGCAGTGCTAGAGCGGGTGCAGATACGCAGTATTTT	CSARAGADTQYF
15	many	TRBV2	TRBJ2-5	TRBD2	TGTGCCAGCGGAGGACTAGCGGGACCCGAAGAGACCCAGTACTTC	CASGGLAGPEETQYF
16	many	TRBV20-1	TRBJ2-3	NA	TGCAGTGCTAGAGGGGGGGGGCCTTTCACCACAGATACGCAGTATTTT	CSARGGGPFTTDTQYF
13	many	TRBV7-6	TRBJ1-5	TRBD1	TGTGCCAGCAGCTTGACAGGGAGCCAGCCCCAGCATTTT	CASSLTGSQPQHF
16	many	TRBV4-1	TRBJ2-1	NA	TGCGCCAGCAGCCAAGATAGTAGAAAGGCTTACAATGAGCAGTTCTTC	CASSQDSRKAYNEQFF
12	many	TRBV6-2/TRBV6-3	TRBJ1-5	NA	TGTGCCAGCAGCCCCGCCAGCACGGCCCAGCATTTT	CASSPASTAQHF
16	many	TRBV5-1	TRBJ2-7	TRBD2	TGCGCCAGCAGCCGGACCCTAGCGGGGGGGCCGCGGGAGCAGTACTTC	CASSRTLAGGPREQYF
12	many	TRBV20-1	TRBJ2-1	NA	TGCAGTGCTATTCCCGGGCCCAATGAGCAGTTCTTC	CSAIPGPNEQFF
11	many	TRBV12-3/TRBV12-4	TRBJ2-1	NA	TGTGCCAGCCTCAAAAGAAATGAGCAGTTCTTC	CASLKRNEQFF
14	many	TRBV5-6	TRBJ1-2	NA	TGTGCCACCCAGGGACATACGGTTGACTATGGCTACACCTTC	CATQGHTVDYGYTF
14	many	TRBV4-3	TRBJ2-5	NA	TGCGCCAGCAGCCAGGACTGGCCAGAAGAGACCCAGTACTTC	CASSQDWPEETQYF
14	many	TRBV5-1	TRBJ2-5	TRBD1	TGCGCCAGCAGCTTGACGACAGGGATGGTGACCCAGTACTTC	CASSLTTGMVTQYF
15	many	TRBV11-1	TRBJ2-5	TRBD2	TGTGCCAGCAGCTCCGGGACTAGCGGGGTGGAGACCCAGTACTTC	CASSSGTSGVETQYF
14	many	TRBV12-3/TRBV12-4	TRBJ1-2	NA	TGTGCCAGCAGTCCCGGCCGACGCGGACGAGGCTACACCTTC	CASSPGRRGRGYTF
17	many	TRBV6-5	TRBJ1-2	NA	TGTGCCAGCAGTTACTCGATTACAGGGTCTATACAGTATGGCTACACCTTC	CASSYSITGSIQYGYTF
15	many	TRBV6-5	TRBJ1-2	TRBD1	TGTGCCAGCAGTTCCATGGACAGGGTCGGTTATGGCTACACCTTC	CASSSMDRVGYGYTF
16	many	TRBV12-3/TRBV12-4	TRBJ2-5	TRBD1	TGTGCCAGCAGTTTAGCGCCTCCAGGGGGAAAAGAGACCCAGTACTTC	CASSLAPPGGKETQYF
15	few	TRBV12-3/TRBV12-4	TRBJ1-6	NA	TGTGCCAGCAGTCGCACCCGGGACGGAAATTCACCCCTCCACTTT	CASSRTRDGNSPLHF
13	many	TRBV4-3	TRBJ2-3	NA	TGCGCCAGCAGAAAAAAAAGCACAGATACGCAGTATTTT	CASRKKSTDTQYF
12	many	TRBV5-4	TRBJ2-3	TRBD2	TGTGCCAGCAGAGTCGGGGGGGATACGCAGTATTTT	CASRVGGDTQYF
15	many	TRBV5-6	TRBJ2-4	NA	TGTGCCAGCAGCGCGACAGGCCCCAGCGTGCGTATTCAGTACTTC	CASSATGPSVRIQYF
14	many	TRBV20-1	TRBJ2-5	NA	TGCAGTGCTAGAGATCTAACTAGCATAGAGACCCAGTACTTC	CSARDLTSIETQYF
12	many	TRBV20-1	TRBJ1-2	NA	TGCAGTGGTGAGGGGTTTCAAGGGGGCTACACCTTC	CSGEGFQGGYTF
11	few	TRBV13	TRBJ1-1	NA	TGTGCCAGCAGCTTAGGGGCGGTGGCTTTCTTT	CASSLGAVAFF
16	many	TRBV6-1	TRBJ2-7	TRBD1	TGTGCCAGCAGTGAAGAGGCAGGGGACAGCTCCTACGAGCAGTACTTC	CASSEEAGDSSYEQYF
17	many	TRBV20-1	TRBJ2-5	TRBD2	TGCAGTGCAACCGGGACTAGCGGGGGCGGCGGGCAAGAGACCCAGTACTTC	CSATGTSGGGGQETQYF
15	many	TRBV6-6	TRBJ1-1	NA	TGTGCCAGCAGTTACTCTCTCGCAGGGAACACTGAAGCTTTCTTT	CASSYSLAGNTEAFF
16	many	TRBV27	TRBJ2-7	TRBD1	TGTGCCAGCAGTCTAGCTACCGGGACAGAATTCGACGAGCAGTACTTC	CASSLATGTEFDEQYF